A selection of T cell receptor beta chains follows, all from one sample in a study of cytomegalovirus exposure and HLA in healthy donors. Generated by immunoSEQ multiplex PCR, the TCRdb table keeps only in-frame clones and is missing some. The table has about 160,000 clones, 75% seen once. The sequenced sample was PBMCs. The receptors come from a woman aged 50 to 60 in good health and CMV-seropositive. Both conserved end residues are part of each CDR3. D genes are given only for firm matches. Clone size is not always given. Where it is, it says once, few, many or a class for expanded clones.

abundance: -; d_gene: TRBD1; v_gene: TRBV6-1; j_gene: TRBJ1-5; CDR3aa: CASSRQGSQHF; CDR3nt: TGTGCCAGCAGTCGACAGGGCTCCCAGCATTTT
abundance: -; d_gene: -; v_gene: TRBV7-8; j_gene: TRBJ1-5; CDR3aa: CASSLSGYYQPQHF; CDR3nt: TGTGCCAGCAGCTTGTCAGGTTACTATCAGCCCCAGCATTTT
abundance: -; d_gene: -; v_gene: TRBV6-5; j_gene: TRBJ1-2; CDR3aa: CASSNQGYGYTF; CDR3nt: TGTGCCAGCAGCAACCAGGGGTATGGCTACACCTTC
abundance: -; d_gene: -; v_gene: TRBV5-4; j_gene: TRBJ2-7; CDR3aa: CASSIPGTSSSYEQYF; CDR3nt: TGTGCCAGCAGCATTCCCGGGACTTCAAGCTCCTACGAGCAGTACTTC
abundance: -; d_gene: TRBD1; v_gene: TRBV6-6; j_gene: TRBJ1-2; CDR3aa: CASSYSGTGGSFGYTF; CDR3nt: TGTGCCAGCAGTTACTCGGGGACAGGGGGCTCTTTCGGCTACACCTTC
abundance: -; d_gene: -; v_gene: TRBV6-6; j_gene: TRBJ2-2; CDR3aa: CASSYLGAANTGELFF; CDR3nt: TGTGCCAGCAGTTATTTGGGGGCAGCGAACACCGGGGAGCTGTTTTTT
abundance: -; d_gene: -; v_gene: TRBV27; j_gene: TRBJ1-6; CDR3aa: CASSLRGYNSPLHF; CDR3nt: TGTGCCAGCAGTTTAAGGGGGTATAATTCACCCCTCCACTTT
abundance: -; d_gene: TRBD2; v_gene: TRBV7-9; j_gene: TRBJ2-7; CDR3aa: CSSSSTGTSQYEQYF; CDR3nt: TGTTCCAGCAGCTCCACCGGGACTAGCCAATACGAGCAGTACTTC
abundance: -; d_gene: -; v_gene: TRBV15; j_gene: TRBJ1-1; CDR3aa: CATSRGVGGNTEAFF; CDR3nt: TGTGCCACCAGCAGAGGAGTAGGGGGGAACACTGAAGCTTTCTTT
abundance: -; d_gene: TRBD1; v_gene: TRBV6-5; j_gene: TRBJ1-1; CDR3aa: CASSKPQGAEAFF; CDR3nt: TGTGCCAGCAGTAAACCGCAGGGGGCTGAAGCTTTCTTT
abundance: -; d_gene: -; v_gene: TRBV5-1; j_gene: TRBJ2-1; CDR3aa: CASTIPGAYNEQFF; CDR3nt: TGCGCCAGCACTATCCCCGGTGCCTACAATGAGCAGTTCTTC
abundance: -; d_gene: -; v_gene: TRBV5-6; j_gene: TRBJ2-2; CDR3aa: CASIINQGYTGELFF; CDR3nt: TGTGCCAGCATCATCAACCAGGGGTACACCGGGGAGCTGTTTTTT
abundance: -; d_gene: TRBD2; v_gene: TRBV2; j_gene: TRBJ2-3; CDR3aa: CASQRGGAADTQYF; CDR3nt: TGTGCCAGCCAACGCGGGGGGGCTGCAGATACGCAGTATTTT
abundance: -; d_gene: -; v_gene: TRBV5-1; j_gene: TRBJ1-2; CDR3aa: CASSLMSTNYGYTF; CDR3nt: TGCGCCAGCAGCTTGATGAGCACTAACTATGGCTACACCTTC
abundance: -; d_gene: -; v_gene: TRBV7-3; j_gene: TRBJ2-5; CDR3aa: CASSRRTQETQYF; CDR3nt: TGTGCCAGCAGCCGTAGAACCCAAGAGACCCAGTACTTC
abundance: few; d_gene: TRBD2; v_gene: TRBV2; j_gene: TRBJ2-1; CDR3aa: CASSEEPLAVGEQFF; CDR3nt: TGTGCCAGCAGTGAAGAGCCGCTAGCGGTGGGTGAGCAGTTCTTC
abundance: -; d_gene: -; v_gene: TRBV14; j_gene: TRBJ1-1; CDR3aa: CASSAGLNTEAFF; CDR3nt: TGTGCCAGCAGCGCAGGGTTGAACACTGAAGCTTTCTTT
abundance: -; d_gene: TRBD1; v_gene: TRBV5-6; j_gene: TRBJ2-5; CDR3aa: CASSTDRGRETQYF; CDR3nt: TGTGCCAGCAGCACCGACAGGGGGAGGGAGACCCAGTACTTC
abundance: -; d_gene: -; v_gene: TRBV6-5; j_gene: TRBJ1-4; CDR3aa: CASRRVNEKLFF; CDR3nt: TGTGCCAGCAGACGAGTTAATGAAAAACTGTTTTTT
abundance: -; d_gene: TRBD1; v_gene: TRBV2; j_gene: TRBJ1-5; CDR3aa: CASSDPRGPNQPQHF; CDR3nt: TGTGCCAGCAGTGACCCCAGGGGGCCAAATCAGCCCCAGCATTTT
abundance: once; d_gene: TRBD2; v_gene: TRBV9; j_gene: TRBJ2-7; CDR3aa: CASSMGLAGDRDEQYF; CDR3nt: TGTGCCAGCAGCATGGGACTAGCGGGTGATAGGGACGAGCAGTACTTC
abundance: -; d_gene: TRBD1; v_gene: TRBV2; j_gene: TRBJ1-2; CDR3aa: CASRGGQGYGYTF; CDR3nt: TGTGCGAGCAGGGGCGGACAGGGCTATGGCTACACCTTC
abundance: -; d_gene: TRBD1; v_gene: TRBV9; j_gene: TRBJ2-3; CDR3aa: CASSVVTGGPGTQYF; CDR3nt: TGTGCCAGCAGCGTAGTTACAGGGGGTCCGGGTACGCAGTATTTT
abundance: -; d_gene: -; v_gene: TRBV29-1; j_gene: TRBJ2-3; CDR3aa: CSVRAPSTDTQYF; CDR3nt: TGCAGCGTTCGAGCCCCTAGCACAGATACGCAGTATTTT
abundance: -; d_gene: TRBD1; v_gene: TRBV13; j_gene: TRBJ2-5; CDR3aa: CASSLGGQGLWQETQYF; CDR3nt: TGTGCCAGCAGCTTAGGAGGACAGGGCCTATGGCAAGAGACCCAGTACTTC
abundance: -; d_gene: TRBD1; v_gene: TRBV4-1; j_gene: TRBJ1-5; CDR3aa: CASSLTGQGAYQPQHF; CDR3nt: TGCGCCAGCAGCCTCACTGGACAGGGGGCGTATCAGCCCCAGCATTTT
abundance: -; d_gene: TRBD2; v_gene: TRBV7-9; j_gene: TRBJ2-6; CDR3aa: CASSGGGRISGANVLTF; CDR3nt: TGTGCCAGCAGCGGGGGGGGACGGATCTCTGGGGCCAACGTCCTGACTTTC
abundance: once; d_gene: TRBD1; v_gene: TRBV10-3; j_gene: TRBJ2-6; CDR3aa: CAISRDRGGVSGANVLTF; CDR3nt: TGTGCCATCAGCCGGGACAGGGGAGGGGTCTCTGGGGCCAACGTCCTGACTTTC